This T cell receptor (beta chain) came from a study of blood T cell repertoires in COVID-19. Study overall: The United States, Italy and Spain provided the acute and convalescent COVID-19 samples.

This clone came up once. Study processing details: Using reference gene primer amplification, nucleated cell counts were estimated. Only in-frame clones appear in the TCRdb table, and some are missing; sequencing was by immunoSEQ multiplex PCR. V and J calls and clone size are given by that table; D and trimming were obtained from the DNA. This table has about 76,000 clones, under 85% appearing once. The CDR3 has 15 residues. Trimming shortened V by 6 bases and J by 4 bases, and 19 bases separated the two germline ends. Germline lookup yields CDR1 MDHEN and CDR2 SYDVKM. The gene calls are TRBV28 and TRBJ2-7; a weak D match, TRBD1 (6 bases). Sequenced material: peripheral blood. This sequence was found in a man between 70 and 80 years old with acute or convalescent COVID-19. CDR3 coding DNA: TGTGCCAGCAGCCTAAGCCAGGGGATGTTTTACGAGCAGTACTTC. This translates into CASSLSQGMFYEQYF. The full variable domain, completed using reference TRBV28 and TRBJ2-7, is DVKVTQSSRYLVKRTGEKVFLECVQDMDHENMFWYRQDPGLGLRLIYFSYDVKMKEKGDIPEGYSVSREKKERFSLILESASTNQTSMYLCASSLSQGMFYEQYFGPGTRLTVT.